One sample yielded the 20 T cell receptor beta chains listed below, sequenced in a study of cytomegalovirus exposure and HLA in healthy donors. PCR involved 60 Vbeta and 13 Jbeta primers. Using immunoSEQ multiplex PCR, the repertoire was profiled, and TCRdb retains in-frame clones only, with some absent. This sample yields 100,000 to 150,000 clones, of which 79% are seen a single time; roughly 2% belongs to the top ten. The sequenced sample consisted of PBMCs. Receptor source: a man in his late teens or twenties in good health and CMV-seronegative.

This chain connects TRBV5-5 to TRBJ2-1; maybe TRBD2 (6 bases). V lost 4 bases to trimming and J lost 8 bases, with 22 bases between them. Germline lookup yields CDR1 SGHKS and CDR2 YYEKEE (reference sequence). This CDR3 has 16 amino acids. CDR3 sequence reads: CASSLGLNSGSHEQFF. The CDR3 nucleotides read TGTGCCAGCAGCCTCGGACTAAATAGCGGTTCCCATGAGCAGTTCTTC.

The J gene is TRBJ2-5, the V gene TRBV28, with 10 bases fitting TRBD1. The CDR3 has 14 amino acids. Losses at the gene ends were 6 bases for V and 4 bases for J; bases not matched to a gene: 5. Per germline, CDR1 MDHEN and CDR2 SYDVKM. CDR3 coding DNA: TGTGCCAGCAGCCGGACAGGGGGGTCAGAGACCCAGTACTTC. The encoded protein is CASSRTGGSETQYF.

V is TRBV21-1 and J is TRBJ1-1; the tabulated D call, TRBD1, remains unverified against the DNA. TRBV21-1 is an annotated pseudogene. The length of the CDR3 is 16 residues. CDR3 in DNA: TGTGCCAGCAGCAAAGAGGACCGACAGGGCTGGGGTGAAGCTTTCTTT. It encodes CASSKEDRQGWGEAFF.

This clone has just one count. The CDR3 region has the DNA TGTGCCAGCAGCTTAGCCATAACGGCGGGAGGAGGCACAGATACGCAGTATTTT. Translated: CASSLAITAGGGTDTQYF. V and J are TRBV11-2 and TRBJ2-3, with TRBD2 matching 8 bases. The CDR3 runs 18 residues. Per the germline V gene, CDR1 is SGHAT and CDR2 is FQNNGV. Trimming cost V 1 base and J 1 base; bases outside gene matches: 10.

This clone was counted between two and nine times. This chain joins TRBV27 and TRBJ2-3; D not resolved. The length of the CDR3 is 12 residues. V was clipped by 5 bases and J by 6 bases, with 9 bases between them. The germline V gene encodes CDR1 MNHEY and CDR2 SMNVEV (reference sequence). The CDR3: CASSRDRDTQYF. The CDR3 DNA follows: TGTGCCAGCAGTCGAGATCGCGATACGCAGTATTTT.

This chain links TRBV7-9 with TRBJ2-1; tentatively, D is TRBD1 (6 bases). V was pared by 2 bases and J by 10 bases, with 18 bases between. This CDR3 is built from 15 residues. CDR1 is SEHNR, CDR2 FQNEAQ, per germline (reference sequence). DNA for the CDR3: TGTGCCAGCAGCTTAATACAGGGTGGGGTAAGGGAGCAGTTCTTC. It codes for CASSLIQGGVREQFF.

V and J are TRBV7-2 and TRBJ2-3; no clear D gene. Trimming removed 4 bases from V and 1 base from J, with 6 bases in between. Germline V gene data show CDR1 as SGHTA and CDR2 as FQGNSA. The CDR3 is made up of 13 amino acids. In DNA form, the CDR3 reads TGTGCCAGCAGCTCGGCGGGCACAGATACGCAGTATTTT. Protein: CASSSAGTDTQYF.

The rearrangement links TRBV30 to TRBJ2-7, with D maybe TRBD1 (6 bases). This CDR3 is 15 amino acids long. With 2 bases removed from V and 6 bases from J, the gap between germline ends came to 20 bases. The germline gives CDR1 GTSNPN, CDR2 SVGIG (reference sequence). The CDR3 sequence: CAWSIITGIFGEQYF. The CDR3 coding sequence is TGTGCCTGGAGTATCATAACAGGGATCTTCGGCGAGCAGTACTTC.

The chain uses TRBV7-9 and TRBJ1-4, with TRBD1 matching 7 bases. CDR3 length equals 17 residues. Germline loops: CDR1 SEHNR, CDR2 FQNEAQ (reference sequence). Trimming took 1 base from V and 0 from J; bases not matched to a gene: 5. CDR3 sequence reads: CASSLVGQAATNEKLFF. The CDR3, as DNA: TGTGCCAGCAGCTTAGTTGGACAGGCTGCAACTAATGAAAAACTGTTTTTT.

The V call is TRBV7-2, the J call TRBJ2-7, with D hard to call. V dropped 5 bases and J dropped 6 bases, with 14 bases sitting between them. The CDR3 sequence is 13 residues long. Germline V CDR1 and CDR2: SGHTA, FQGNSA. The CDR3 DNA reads TGTGCCAGCAGCATTGTACCGGGTGGCGAGCAGTACTTC. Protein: CASSIVPGGEQYF.

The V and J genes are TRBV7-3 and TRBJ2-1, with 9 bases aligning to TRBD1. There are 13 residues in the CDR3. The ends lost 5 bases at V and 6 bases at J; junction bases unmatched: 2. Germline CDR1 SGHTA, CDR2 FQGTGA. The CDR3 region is CASSRGQGNEQFF. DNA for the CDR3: TGTGCCAGCAGCCGGGGACAGGGCAATGAGCAGTTCTTC.

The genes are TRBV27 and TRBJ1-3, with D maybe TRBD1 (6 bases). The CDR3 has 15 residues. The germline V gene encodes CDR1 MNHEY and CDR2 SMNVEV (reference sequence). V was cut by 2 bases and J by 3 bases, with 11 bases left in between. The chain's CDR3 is CASSLRGARGNTIYF. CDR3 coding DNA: TGTGCCAGCAGTTTACGGGGGGCACGTGGAAACACCATATATTTT.

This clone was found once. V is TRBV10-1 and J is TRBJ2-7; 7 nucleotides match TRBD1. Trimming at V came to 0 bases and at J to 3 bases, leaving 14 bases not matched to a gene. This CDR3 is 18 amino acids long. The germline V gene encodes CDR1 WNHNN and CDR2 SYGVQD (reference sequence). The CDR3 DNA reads TGCGCCAGCAGTGAGTCGATTTGGGGGACAGCCGAGGACTACGAGCAGTACTTC. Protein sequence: CASSESIWGTAEDYEQYF.

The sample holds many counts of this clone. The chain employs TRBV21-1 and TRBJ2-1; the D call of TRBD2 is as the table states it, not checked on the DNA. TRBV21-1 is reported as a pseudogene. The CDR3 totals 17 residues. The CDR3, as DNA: TGTGCCAGCAGCAAAGGCCGAAAGGGAGGGCCTGACAATGAGCAGTTCTTC. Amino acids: CASSKGRKGGPDNEQFF.

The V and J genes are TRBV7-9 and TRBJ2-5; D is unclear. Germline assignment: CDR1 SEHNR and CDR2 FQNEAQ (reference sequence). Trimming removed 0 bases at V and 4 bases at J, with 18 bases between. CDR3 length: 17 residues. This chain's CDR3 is CASSLAMDMRSRETQYF. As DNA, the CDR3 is TGTGCCAGCAGCTTAGCGATGGATATGAGGTCCCGAGAGACCCAGTACTTC.

The CDR3 coding sequence is TGCGCCAGCAGGCAAGCGGGAACGACAGATACGCAGTATTTT. Its translation is CASRQAGTTDTQYF. This chain joins TRBV10-2 and TRBJ2-3; 7 bases are a match to TRBD2. Germline V lookup: CDR1 WSHSY, CDR2 SAAADI. The CDR3 spans 14 residues. Germline trimming cut 6 bases from V and 3 bases from J; bases unmatched to any gene: 6.

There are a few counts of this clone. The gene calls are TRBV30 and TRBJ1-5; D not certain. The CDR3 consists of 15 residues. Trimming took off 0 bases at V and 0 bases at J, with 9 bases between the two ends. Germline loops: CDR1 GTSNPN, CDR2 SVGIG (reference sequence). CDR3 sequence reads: CAWSVPGSSNQPQHF. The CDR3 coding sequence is TGTGCCTGGAGTGTACCGGGGAGTAGCAATCAGCCCCAGCATTTT.

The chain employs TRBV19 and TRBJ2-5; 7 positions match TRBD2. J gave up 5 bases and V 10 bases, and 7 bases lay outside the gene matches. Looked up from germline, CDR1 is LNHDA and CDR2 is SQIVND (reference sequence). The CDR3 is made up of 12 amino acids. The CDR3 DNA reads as TGTGCCACCCGGGGGGTTTTGGAGACCCAGTACTTC. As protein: CATRGVLETQYF.

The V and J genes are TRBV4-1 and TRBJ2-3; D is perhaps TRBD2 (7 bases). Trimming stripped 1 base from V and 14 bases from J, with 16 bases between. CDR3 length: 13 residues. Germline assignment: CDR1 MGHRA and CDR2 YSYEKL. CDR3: CASSQGGGGLPYF. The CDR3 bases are TGCGCCAGCAGCCAAGGCGGCGGGGGCTTGCCGTATTTT.

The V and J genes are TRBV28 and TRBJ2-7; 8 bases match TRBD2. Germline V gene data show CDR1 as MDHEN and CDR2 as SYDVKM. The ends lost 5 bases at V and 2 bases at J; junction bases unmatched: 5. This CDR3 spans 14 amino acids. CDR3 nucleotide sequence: TGTGCCAGCAGTCCGGGACTAGTTACCTACGAGCAGTACTTC. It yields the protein CASSPGLVTYEQYF.